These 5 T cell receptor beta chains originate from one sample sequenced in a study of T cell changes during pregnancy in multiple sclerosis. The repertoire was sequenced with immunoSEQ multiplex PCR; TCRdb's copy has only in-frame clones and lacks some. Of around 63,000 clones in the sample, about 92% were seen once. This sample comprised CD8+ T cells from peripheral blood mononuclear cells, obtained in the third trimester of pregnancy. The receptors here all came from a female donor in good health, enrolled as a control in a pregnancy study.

The CDR3 loop is CASSHSDQPQHF. CDR3 sequence (DNA): TGTGCCAGCAGCCACTCGGATCAGCCCCAGCATTTT. V and J are TRBV27 and TRBJ1-5; D gene unclear. Looked up from germline, CDR1 is MNHEY and CDR2 is SMNVEV (reference sequence). The CDR3 consists of 12 residues. V gave up 6 bases and J gave up 5 bases, with 8 bases separating them.

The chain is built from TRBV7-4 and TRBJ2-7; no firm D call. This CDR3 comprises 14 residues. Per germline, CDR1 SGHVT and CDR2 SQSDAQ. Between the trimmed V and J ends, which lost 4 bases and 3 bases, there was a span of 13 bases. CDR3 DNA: TGTGCCAGCAGCTCTCAATGCCTCTACTACGAGCAGTACTTC. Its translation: CASSSQCLYYEQYF.

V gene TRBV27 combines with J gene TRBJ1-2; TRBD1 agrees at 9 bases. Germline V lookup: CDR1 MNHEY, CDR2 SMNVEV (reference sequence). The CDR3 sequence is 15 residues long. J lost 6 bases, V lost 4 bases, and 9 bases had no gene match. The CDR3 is CASSSRDREWDGYTF. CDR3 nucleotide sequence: TGTGCCAGCAGTTCGCGGGACAGGGAATGGGATGGCTACACCTTC.

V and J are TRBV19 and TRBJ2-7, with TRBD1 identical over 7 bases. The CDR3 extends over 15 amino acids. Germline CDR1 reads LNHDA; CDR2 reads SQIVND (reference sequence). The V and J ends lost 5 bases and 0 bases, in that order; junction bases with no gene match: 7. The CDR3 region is CASSVPGQLSYEQYF. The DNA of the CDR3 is TGTGCCAGTAGTGTACCGGGACAGCTCTCCTACGAGCAGTACTTC.

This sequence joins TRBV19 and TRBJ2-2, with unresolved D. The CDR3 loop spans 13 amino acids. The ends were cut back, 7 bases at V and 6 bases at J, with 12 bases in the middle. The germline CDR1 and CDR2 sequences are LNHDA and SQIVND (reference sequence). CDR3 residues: CASTSLPPGELFF. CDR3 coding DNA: TGTGCCAGTACCTCCCTTCCCCCCGGGGAGCTGTTTTTT.